Listed below are T cell receptor beta chains from one sample, sequenced in a study of monozygotic twins with inflammatory bowel disease. After re-calling the 5' RACE reads, TCRdb lists one entry per CDR3 protein, DNA absent. The sample totals approximately 400,000 distinct CDR3 sequences. Sequencing was performed on blood. These TCRs come from a human donor with ulcerative colitis or Crohn's disease, or a healthy co-twin of an affected twin (not recorded which). Both conserved end residues are part of each CDR3.

TRBV5-1	TRBJ2-1	CASSLVLRGTKDEQFF
TRBV28	TRBJ2-6	CAARAVSGANVLTF
TRBV10-3	TRBJ1-2	CAIKAWTAEQSGYTF
TRBV24-1	TRBJ2-3	CATDGGSTDTQYF
TRBV9	TRBJ1-3	CASSVELMGGGNTIYF
TRBV6-6	TRBJ2-7	CASSSLGEQYF
TRBV5-6	TRBJ1-1	CASSLLPWPEAFF
TRBV10-3	TRBJ1-2	CAIRTGARDYGYTF
TRBV27	TRBJ2-2	CASKRWGNTGELFF
TRBV7-6	TRBJ2-7	CASSLDLGTDEQYF
TRBV25-1	TRBJ2-5	CASSWGVQETQYF
TRBV11-3	TRBJ2-2	CASSPSRNTGELFF
TRBV7-8	TRBJ2-7	CASSLRSAGTSYEQYF
TRBV11-2	TRBJ1-5	CASSLTFRIGGDQPQHF
TRBV5-1	TRBJ1-1	CASSFGSGETEAFF
TRBV4-1	TRBJ1-1	CASSSPRLGTEAFF
TRBV20-1	TRBJ2-3	CSASPISGAADTQYF
TRBV5-1	TRBJ2-3	CASSLDVFGGTDTQYF